The 9 T cell receptor beta chains presented below share a single source sample, sequenced in a study of shared clonotypes between healthy human individuals. This table comes from immunoSEQ multiplex PCR, and its TCRdb copy is limited to in-frame clones, with some not included. The data contain approximately 2,000,000 clones, under 95% of them singletons. What was sequenced was naive CD4+ T cells from PBMCs. Subset in this sample: CD45RA+ positively selected. All receptors come from a man between 18 and 29 years old in good health. Some clones in this sample may be carry-over from other donors' samples.

V usage is TRBV27 and J usage is TRBJ2-6, with TRBD2 as a possible D gene (6 bases). This CDR3 contains 18 residues. Trimming pared 8 bases from V and 0 bases from J, leaving 20 bases between. CDR1 MNHEY and CDR2 SMNVEV come from the germline V gene (reference sequence). CDR3 in amino acids: CASSNYGSRASGANVLTF. The DNA for the CDR3 is TGTGCCAGCTCAAACTACGGGAGTCGAGCCTCTGGGGCCAACGTCCTGACTTTC. Combining the CDR3 with reference TRBV27 and TRBJ2-6 gives the whole variable domain EAQVTQNPRYLITVTGKKLTVTCSQNMNHEYMSWYRQDPGLGLRQIYYSMNVEVTDKGDVPEGYKVSRKEKRNFPLILESPSPNQTSLYFCASSNYGSRASGANVLTFGAGSRLTVL.

In its sample, this clone was seen once. The V gene is TRBV11-2, the J gene TRBJ2-5, with 7 bases identical to TRBD1. The germline V gene encodes CDR1 SGHAT and CDR2 FQNNGV. The junction had 5 bases not matched to a gene; V was cut back by 1 base and J by 0 bases. This CDR3 has 16 amino acids. DNA for the CDR3: TGTGCCAGCAGCTTAGGCGAACAGGGGTACCAAGAGACCCAGTACTTC. It is translated as CASSLGEQGYQETQYF.

This clone has only a few counts. The rearrangement joins TRBV27 to TRBJ2-2, with TRBD1 matching over 9 bases. CDR3 length: 17 amino acids. The V gene end was trimmed by 1 base and the J gene end by 5 bases; junction bases not matched to a gene: 8. From germline, CDR1 is MNHEY and CDR2 SMNVEV (reference sequence). The CDR3 region is CASSLLGTGKRTGELFF. CDR3 coding DNA: TGTGCCAGCAGTTTATTGGGGACAGGGAAAAGAACCGGGGAGCTGTTTTTT.

The rearrangement uses TRBV11-1 and TRBJ2-6; D is unresolved. The CDR3 contains 15 residues. Germline assignment: CDR1 SGHAT and CDR2 FQDESV (reference sequence). Trimming left V 4 bases short and J 0 bases short, with 7 bases between. The DNA of the CDR3 is TGTGCCAGCAGCTCTCGCCACTCTGGGGCCAACGTCCTGACTTTC. It specifies CASSSRHSGANVLTF. The full variable domain, completed using reference TRBV11-1 and TRBJ2-6, is EAEVAQSPRYKITEKSQAVAFWCDPISGHATLYWYRQILGQGPELLVQFQDESVVDDSQLPKDRFSAERLKGVDSTLKIQPAELGDSAMYLCASSSRHSGANVLTFGAGSRLTVL.

J is TRBJ1-1 and V is TRBV7-2; 9 bases agree with TRBD1. Germline-derived CDR1 and CDR2 are SGHTA and FQGNSA. The CDR3 has 14 residues. V shed 5 bases and J 8 bases; nucleotides not matched to a gene: 9. CDR3 DNA: TGTGCCAGCAGCCCGGGGACAGGGCCTCGGGAAGCTTTCTTT. This codes for CASSPGTGPREAFF. Full variable domain (outside the CDR3, taken from reference TRBV7-2 and TRBJ1-1): GAGVSQSPSNKVTEKGKDVELRCDPISGHTALYWYRQSLGQGLEFLIYFQGNSAPDKSGLPSDRFSAERTGGSVSTLTIQRTQQEDSAVYLCASSPGTGPREAFFGQGTRLTVV.

This chain links TRBV5-1 with TRBJ2-3; D gene uncertain. Between the trimmed V and J ends, which lost 4 bases and 3 bases, there was a span of 15 bases. Germline CDR1 is SGHRS and CDR2 is YFSETQ. The CDR3 spans 15 residues. The CDR3 loop reads CASSQVDGRTDTQYF. The CDR3 DNA reads as TGCGCCAGCAGCCAGGTTGACGGTAGAACAGATACGCAGTATTTT.

This sequence joins TRBV7-6 and TRBJ1-1, with D perhaps matching TRBD1 (5 bases). CDR3 length: 14 residues. V was trimmed by 1 base and J by 5 bases, leaving 11 bases between them. The germline gives CDR1 SGHVS, CDR2 FNYEAQ. In DNA, the CDR3 is TGTGCCAGCAGCTTAGAACGGGGGAGGACTGAAGCTTTCTTT. Translated: CASSLERGRTEAFF.

The rearrangement joins TRBV28 to TRBJ1-2, with D perhaps TRBD1 (6 bases). The germline V gene encodes CDR1 MDHEN and CDR2 SYDVKM. The CDR3 extends over 12 amino acids. V dropped 5 bases and J dropped 4 bases, with 8 bases sitting between them. Written as DNA, the CDR3 is TGTGCCAGCAGTACAGGGACCTATGGCTACACCTTC. Translating gives CASSTGTYGYTF.

The genes are TRBV7-3 and TRBJ2-3, with unresolved D. The CDR3 sequence is 13 residues long. Trimming took off 4 bases at V and 9 bases at J, with 14 bases between the two ends. Germline V CDR1 and CDR2: SGHTA, FQGTGA. The CDR3 here is CASSSPNSGTQYF. Written as DNA, the CDR3 is TGTGCCAGCAGCTCCCCTAATTCCGGGACGCAGTATTTT.